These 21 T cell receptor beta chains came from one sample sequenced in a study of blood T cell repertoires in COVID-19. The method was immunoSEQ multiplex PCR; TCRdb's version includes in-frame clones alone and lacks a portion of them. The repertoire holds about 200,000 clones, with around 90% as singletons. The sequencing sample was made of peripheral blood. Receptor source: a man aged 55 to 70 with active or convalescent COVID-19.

The CDR3 region has the DNA TGCGCCAGCAGCTCGGGGGGGAACTATGGCTACACCTTC. Translation: CASSSGGNYGYTF. The chain carries TRBV5-1 and TRBJ1-2, with a tentative D call TRBD1 (5 bases). V was clipped by 3 bases and J by 2 bases, with 8 bases between them. This CDR3 comprises 13 residues. CDR1 is SGHRS, CDR2 YFSETQ, per germline. Full variable domain (outside the CDR3, taken from reference TRBV5-1 and TRBJ1-2): KAGVTQTPRYLIKTRGQQVTLSCSPISGHRSVSWYQQTPGQGLQFLFEYFSETQRNKGNFPGRFSGRQFSNSRSEMNVSTLELGDSALYLCASSSGGNYGYTFGSGTRLTVV.

CDR3 DNA sequence: TGTGCCAGCAGTTCCCCTGGACGGGGGGCGTACAATGAGCAGTTCTTC. It is translated as CASSSPGRGAYNEQFF. The chain has TRBV6-5 and TRBJ2-1; D possibly corresponds to TRBD2 (7 bases). V lost 4 bases and J lost 4, with 17 bases in between. The germline V gene encodes CDR1 MNHEY and CDR2 SVGAGI. This CDR3 contains 16 residues.

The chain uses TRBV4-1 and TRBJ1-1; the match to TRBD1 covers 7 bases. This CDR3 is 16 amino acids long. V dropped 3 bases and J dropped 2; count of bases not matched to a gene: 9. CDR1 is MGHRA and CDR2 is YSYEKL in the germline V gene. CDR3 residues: CASSQQYGTVNTEAFF. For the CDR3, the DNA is TGCGCCAGCAGCCAGCAATACGGGACAGTCAACACTGAAGCTTTCTTT.

DNA for the CDR3: TGTGCCAGCAGTACTCAGGGGGCCCGGCAGCCCCAGCATTTT. Protein sequence: CASSTQGARQPQHF. The V and J genes are TRBV27 and TRBJ1-5, with 8 bases identical to TRBD1. This CDR3 spans 14 amino acids. V lost 5 bases to trimming and J lost 7 bases; unmatched junction nucleotides: 7. Germline CDR1 and CDR2: MNHEY and SMNVEV (reference sequence).

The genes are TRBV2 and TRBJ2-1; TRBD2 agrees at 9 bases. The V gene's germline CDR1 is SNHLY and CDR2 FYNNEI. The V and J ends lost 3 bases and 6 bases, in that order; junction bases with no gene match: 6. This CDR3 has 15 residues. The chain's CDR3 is CASSERTSVSNEQFF. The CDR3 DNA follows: TGTGCCAGCAGTGAGCGGACTAGCGTGAGCAATGAGCAGTTCTTC.

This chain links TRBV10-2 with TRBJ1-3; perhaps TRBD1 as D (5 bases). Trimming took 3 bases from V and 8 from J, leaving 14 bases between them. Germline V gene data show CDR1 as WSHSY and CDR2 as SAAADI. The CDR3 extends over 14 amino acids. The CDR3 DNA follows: TGCGCCAGCAGTGACCCGGGGGGTACGGACACCATATATTTT. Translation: CASSDPGGTDTIYF.

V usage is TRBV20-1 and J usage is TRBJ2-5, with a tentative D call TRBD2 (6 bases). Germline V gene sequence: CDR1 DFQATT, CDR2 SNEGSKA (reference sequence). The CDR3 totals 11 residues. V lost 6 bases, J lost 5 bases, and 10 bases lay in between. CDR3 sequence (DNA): TGCAGTGCCTACCGGGGGGAGACCCAGTACTTC. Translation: CSAYRGETQYF.

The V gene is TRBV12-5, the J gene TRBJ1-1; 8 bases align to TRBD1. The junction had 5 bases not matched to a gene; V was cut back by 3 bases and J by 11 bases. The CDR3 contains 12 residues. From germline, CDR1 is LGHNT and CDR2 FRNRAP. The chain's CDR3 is CASGLGQGTAFF. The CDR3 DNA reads TGTGCTAGTGGTTTAGGACAGGGAACGGCTTTCTTT.

The CDR3 region is CASSGEVGYTF. In DNA form, the CDR3 reads TGTGCCAGCAGTGGAGAGGTTGGCTACACCTTC. The chain links TRBV2 to TRBJ1-2; D uncertain. The CDR3 loop spans 11 amino acids. V was pared by 4 bases and J by 7 bases, with 7 bases between. CDR1 and CDR2 from the germline V gene are SNHLY and FYNNEI.

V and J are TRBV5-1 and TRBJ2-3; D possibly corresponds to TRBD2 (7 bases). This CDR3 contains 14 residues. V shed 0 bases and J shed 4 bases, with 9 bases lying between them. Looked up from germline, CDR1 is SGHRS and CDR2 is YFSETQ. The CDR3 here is CASSLEGGPDTQYF. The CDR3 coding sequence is TGCGCCAGCAGCTTGGAGGGGGGGCCAGATACGCAGTATTTT. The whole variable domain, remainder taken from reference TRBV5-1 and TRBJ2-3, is KAGVTQTPRYLIKTRGQQVTLSCSPISGHRSVSWYQQTPGQGLQFLFEYFSETQRNKGNFPGRFSGRQFSNSRSEMNVSTLELGDSALYLCASSLEGGPDTQYFGPGTRLTVL.

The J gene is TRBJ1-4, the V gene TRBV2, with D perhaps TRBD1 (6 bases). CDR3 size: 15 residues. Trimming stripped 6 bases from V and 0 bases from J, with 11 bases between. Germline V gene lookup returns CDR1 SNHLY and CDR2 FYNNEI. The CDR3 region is CASSPDSTTNEKLFF. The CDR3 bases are TGTGCCAGCAGCCCGGACAGCACAACTAATGAAAAACTGTTTTTT.

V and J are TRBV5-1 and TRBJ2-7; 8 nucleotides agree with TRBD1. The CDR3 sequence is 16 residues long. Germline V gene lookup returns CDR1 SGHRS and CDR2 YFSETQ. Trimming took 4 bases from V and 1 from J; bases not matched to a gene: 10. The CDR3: CASSPQGTGGSYEQYF. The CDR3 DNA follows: TGCGCCAGCAGCCCACAAGGAACAGGGGGTTCCTACGAGCAGTACTTC.

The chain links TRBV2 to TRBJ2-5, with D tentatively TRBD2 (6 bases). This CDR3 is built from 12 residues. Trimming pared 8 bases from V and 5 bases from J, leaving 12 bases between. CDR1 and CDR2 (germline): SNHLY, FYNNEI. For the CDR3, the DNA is TGTGCCAGCGGGGCGGGGAGTGAGACCCAGTACTTC. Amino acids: CASGAGSETQYF.

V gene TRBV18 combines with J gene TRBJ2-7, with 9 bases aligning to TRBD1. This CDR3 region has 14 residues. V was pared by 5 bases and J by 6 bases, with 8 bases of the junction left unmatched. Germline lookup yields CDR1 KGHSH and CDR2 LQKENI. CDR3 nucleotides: TGTGCCAGCTCATCCCAGACAGGGGGGTTCGAGCAGTACTTC. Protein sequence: CASSSQTGGFEQYF.

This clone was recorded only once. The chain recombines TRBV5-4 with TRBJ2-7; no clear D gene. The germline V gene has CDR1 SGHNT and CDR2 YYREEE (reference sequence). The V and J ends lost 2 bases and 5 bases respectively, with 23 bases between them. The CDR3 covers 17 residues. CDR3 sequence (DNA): TGTGCCAGCAGCTTTTATTCTTTTCTACTACCAACCAACGAGCAGTACTTC. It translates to CASSFYSFLLPTNEQYF. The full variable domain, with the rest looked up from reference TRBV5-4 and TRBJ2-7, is ETGVTQSPTHLIKTRGQQVTLRCSSQSGHNTVSWYQQALGQGPQFIFQYYREEENGRGNFPPRFSGLQFPNYSSELNVNALELDDSALYLCASSFYSFLLPTNEQYFGPGTRLTVT.

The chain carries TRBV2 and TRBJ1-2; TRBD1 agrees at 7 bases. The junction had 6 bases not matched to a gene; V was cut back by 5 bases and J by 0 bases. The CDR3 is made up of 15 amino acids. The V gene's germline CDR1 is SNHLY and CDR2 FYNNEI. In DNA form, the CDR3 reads TGTGCCAGCAGTCACCTGACAGGGTCTAACTATGGCTACACCTTC. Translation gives CASSHLTGSNYGYTF.

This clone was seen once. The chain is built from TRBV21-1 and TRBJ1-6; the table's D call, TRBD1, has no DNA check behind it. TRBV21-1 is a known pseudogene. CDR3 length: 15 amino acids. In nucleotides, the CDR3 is TGTGCCAGCATACACATAATCTCCTATAATTCACCCCTCCACTTT. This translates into CASIHIISYNSPLHF.

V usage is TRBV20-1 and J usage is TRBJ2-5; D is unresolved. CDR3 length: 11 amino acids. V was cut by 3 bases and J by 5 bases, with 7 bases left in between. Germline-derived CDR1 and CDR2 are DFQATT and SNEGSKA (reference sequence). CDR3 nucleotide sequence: TGCAGTGCTAGGTCTAAGGAGACCCAGTACTTC. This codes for CSARSKETQYF.

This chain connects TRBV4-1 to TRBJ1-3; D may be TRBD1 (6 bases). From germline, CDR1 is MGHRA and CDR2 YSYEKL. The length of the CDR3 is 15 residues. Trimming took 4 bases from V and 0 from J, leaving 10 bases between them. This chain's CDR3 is CASSLETGSGNTIYF. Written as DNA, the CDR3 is TGCGCCAGCAGCCTAGAGACAGGCTCTGGAAACACCATATATTTT.

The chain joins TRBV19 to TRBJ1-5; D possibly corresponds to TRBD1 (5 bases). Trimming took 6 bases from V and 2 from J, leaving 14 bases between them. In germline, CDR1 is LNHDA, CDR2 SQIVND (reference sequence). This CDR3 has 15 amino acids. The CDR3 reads CASRLIGRGNQPQHF. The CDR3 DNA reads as TGTGCCAGTAGACTTATAGGCAGGGGCAATCAGCCCCAGCATTTT.

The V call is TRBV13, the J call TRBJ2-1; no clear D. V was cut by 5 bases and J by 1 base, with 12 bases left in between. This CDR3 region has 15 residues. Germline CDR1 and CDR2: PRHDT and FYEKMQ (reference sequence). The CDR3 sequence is CASSTRYRSYNEQFF. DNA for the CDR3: TGTGCCAGCAGCACGCGGTATAGATCCTACAATGAGCAGTTCTTC.